These 8 T cell receptor beta chains originate from one sample sequenced in a study of blood T cell repertoires in COVID-19. Libraries were prepared by immunoSEQ multiplex PCR; TCRdb keeps only in-frame clonotypes and omits some of them. In the table there are 250,000 to 350,000 clones, approximately 91% of which are singletons. The sample was peripheral blood. These receptors were obtained from a woman under 40 with COVID-19, enrolled during active disease.

The chain combines TRBV11-3 with TRBJ1-3, with D maybe TRBD1 (6 bases). V lost 4 bases, J lost 9 bases, and 25 bases lay in between. CDR1 is SGHNT and CDR2 is YENEEA in the germline V gene. The CDR3 has 17 amino acids. This CDR3 is CASSSGFGGLTLGTIYF. CDR3 sequence (DNA): TGTGCCAGCAGCTCCGGCTTTGGGGGCCTTACTCTCGGCACCATATATTTT.

V gene TRBV11-2 combines with J gene TRBJ1-6; D not certain. Trimming left V 0 bases short and J 7 bases short, with 10 bases between. Germline CDR1 is SGHAT and CDR2 is FQNNGV. The CDR3 length is 15 residues. In DNA, the CDR3 is TGTGCCAGCAGCTTAGATACCGGGAGAAATTCACCCCTCCACTTT. Protein: CASSLDTGRNSPLHF.

The chain links TRBV28 to TRBJ1-1, with 10 bases aligning to TRBD1. Germline V lookup: CDR1 MDHEN, CDR2 SYDVKM. Trimming at V came to 11 bases and at J to 1 base, leaving 10 bases not matched to a gene. The CDR3 spans 15 residues. CDR3 in amino acids: CACKGTGVRNTEAFF. The CDR3 nucleotides read TGTGCCTGCAAGGGGACAGGGGTGAGGAACACTGAAGCTTTCTTT.

The chain is built from TRBV5-1 and TRBJ1-1; D uncertain. The V gene lost 7 bases and the J gene lost 7 bases, with 20 bases spanning the gap. The CDR3 is made up of 14 amino acids. The germline V gene encodes CDR1 SGHRS and CDR2 YFSETQ. In DNA form, the CDR3 reads TGCGCCAGCGGGAGGTCTGCAGTGTCAATTGAAGCTTTCTTT. It encodes CASGRSAVSIEAFF.

This clone came up a few times. This chain joins TRBV14 and TRBJ1-3; D uncertain. V was cut by 1 base and J by 4 bases, with 11 bases left in between. CDR1 is SGHDN, CDR2 FVKESK, per germline. There are 15 residues in the CDR3. In DNA form, the CDR3 reads TGTGCCAGCAGCCAAGGGTCCGGTTACGGAAACACCATATATTTT. It encodes CASSQGSGYGNTIYF.

On this clone: This specimen includes other DNA sequences encoding the same CDR3. The J gene is TRBJ1-1, the V gene TRBV7-9, with D possibly matching TRBD1 (6 bases). Trimming removed 4 bases at V and 1 base at J, with 10 bases between. The V gene's germline CDR1 is SEHNR and CDR2 FQNEAQ (reference sequence). CDR3 size: 14 residues. CDR3 bases: TGTGCCAGCAGCTCACGACAGGAGAACACTGAAGCTTTCTTT. Its protein product is CASSSRQENTEAFF.

V is TRBV6-1 and J is TRBJ1-4, with D unresolved. The CDR3 consists of 15 residues. The V end lost 3 bases, the J end lost 1 base, and 9 bases lay between the germline ends. CDR1 MNHNS and CDR2 SASEGT come from the germline V gene. The DNA for the CDR3 is TGTGCCAGCAGTGATCCGGGGAGAACTAATGAAAAACTGTTTTTT. Translated, it gives CASSDPGRTNEKLFF.

The rearrangement joins TRBV11-2 to TRBJ1-1, with D possibly being TRBD1 (5 bases). The CDR3 has 14 residues. V lost 0 bases, J lost 6 bases, and 11 bases lay in between. From germline, CDR1 is SGHAT and CDR2 FQNNGV. CDR3 loop: CASSLEAGWAEAFF. The CDR3 coding sequence is TGTGCCAGCAGCTTAGAAGCAGGGTGGGCTGAAGCTTTCTTT. The variable domain in full, completed from reference TRBV11-2 and TRBJ1-1, reads EAGVAQSPRYKIIEKRQSVAFWCNPISGHATLYWYQQILGQGPKLLIQFQNNGVVDDSQLPKDRFSAERLKGVDSTLKIQPAKLEDSAVYLCASSLEAGWAEAFFGQGTRLTVV.